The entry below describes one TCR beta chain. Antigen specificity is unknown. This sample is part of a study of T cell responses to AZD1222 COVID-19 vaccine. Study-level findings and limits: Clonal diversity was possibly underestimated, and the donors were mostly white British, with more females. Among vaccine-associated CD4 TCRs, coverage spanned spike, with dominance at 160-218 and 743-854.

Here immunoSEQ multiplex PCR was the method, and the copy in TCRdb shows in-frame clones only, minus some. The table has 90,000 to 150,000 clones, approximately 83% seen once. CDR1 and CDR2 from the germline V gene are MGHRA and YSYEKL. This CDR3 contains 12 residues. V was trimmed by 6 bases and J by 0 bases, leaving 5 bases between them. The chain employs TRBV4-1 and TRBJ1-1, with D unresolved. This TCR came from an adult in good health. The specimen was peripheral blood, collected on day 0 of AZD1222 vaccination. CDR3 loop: CASSGMNTEAFF. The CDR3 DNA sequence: TGCGCCAGCAGTGGGATGAACACTGAAGCTTTCTTT.